The rows below give T cell receptor beta chains drawn from one sample of a study of T-cell memory formation after mild COVID-19. MiXCR was run by TCRdb on the 5' RACE reads, yielding one entry per CDR3 protein. The profile covers 400,000 to 500,000 distinct CDR3 sequences, with around 20% appearing a single time and about 8.1% taken by the ten largest. The sequenced sample was PBMCs or a T cell subset sorted from them (not recorded which). These receptors originate from an adult woman who had mild COVID-19 (a few samples of this study predate the infection). Cell type and time point are not known. Each CDR3 is given with its conserved first and last residue. A D gene is named only where the DNA matches it firmly. Clone size is not always given. Where it is, it says once, few, many or a class for expanded clones.

V gene: TRBV12-3/TRBV12-4; clone size: -; D gene: -; CDR3 length: 13; J gene: TRBJ2-5; CDR3 DNA: TGTGCCACCCGCTCCGGGGACCAAGAGACCCAGTACTTC; CDR3 protein: CATRSGDQETQYF
V gene: TRBV7-9; clone size: -; D gene: TRBD1; CDR3 length: 15; J gene: TRBJ1-1; CDR3 DNA: TGTGCCAGCAGCCTATTACAGGGGGCGGGCACTGAAGCTTTCTTT; CDR3 protein: CASSLLQGAGTEAFF
V gene: TRBV7-2; clone size: -; D gene: TRBD2; CDR3 length: 17; J gene: TRBJ2-2; CDR3 DNA: TGTGCCAGCAGCTTAGAGGGACTAGCGGGGCGTACCGGGGAGCTGTTTTTT; CDR3 protein: CASSLEGLAGRTGELFF
V gene: TRBV24-1; clone size: few; D gene: TRBD2; CDR3 length: 16; J gene: TRBJ2-1; CDR3 DNA: TGTGCCACCAGTGACCGTCAGGCGGGAGGGCCCCATGAGCAGTTCTTC; CDR3 protein: CATSDRQAGGPHEQFF
V gene: TRBV4-3; clone size: few; D gene: -; CDR3 length: 16; J gene: TRBJ2-1; CDR3 DNA: TGCGCCAGCAGCCAAGAAACGGGGGTCCTCTACAATGAGCAGTTCTTC; CDR3 protein: CASSQETGVLYNEQFF
V gene: TRBV20-1; clone size: few; D gene: TRBD2; CDR3 length: 15; J gene: TRBJ2-3; CDR3 DNA: TGCAGTGCTAGGAGCGGGGGTAGTAGCACAGATACGCAGTATTTT; CDR3 protein: CSARSGGSSTDTQYF
V gene: TRBV6-5; clone size: -; D gene: -; CDR3 length: 15; J gene: TRBJ2-1; CDR3 DNA: TGTGCCAGCAGTTACTCGGGGGGGCCGGGCAATGAGCAGTTCTTC; CDR3 protein: CASSYSGGPGNEQFF
V gene: TRBV6-6; clone size: few; D gene: TRBD1; CDR3 length: 12; J gene: TRBJ2-1; CDR3 DNA: TGTGGAGGGGGGACAGGGTTCAATGAGCAGTTCTTC; CDR3 protein: CGGGTGFNEQFF
V gene: TRBV6-2/TRBV6-3; clone size: -; D gene: -; CDR3 length: 15; J gene: TRBJ2-1; CDR3 DNA: TGTGCCGGGGGTGTTAGCGGAAGCTCCTACAATGAGCAGTTCTTC; CDR3 protein: CAGGVSGSSYNEQFF
V gene: TRBV27; clone size: many; D gene: -; CDR3 length: 13; J gene: TRBJ2-7; CDR3 DNA: TGTGCCAGCAGTCTAGGAGTACGGTACGAGCAGTACTTC; CDR3 protein: CASSLGVRYEQYF
V gene: TRBV24-1; clone size: few; D gene: TRBD2; CDR3 length: 15; J gene: TRBJ2-1; CDR3 DNA: TGTGCCACCAGTGGCGGACTAGCGGACTACAATGAGCAGTTCTTC; CDR3 protein: CATSGGLADYNEQFF
V gene: TRBV29-1; clone size: -; D gene: -; CDR3 length: 14; J gene: TRBJ1-1; CDR3 DNA: TGCAGCGTTGAGGACCCAGGGATGAACACTGAAGCTTTCTTT; CDR3 protein: CSVEDPGMNTEAFF
V gene: TRBV11-2; clone size: -; D gene: TRBD2; CDR3 length: 16; J gene: TRBJ2-1; CDR3 DNA: TGTGCCAGCAGGAGTTACAGCGGGGGTCCCTACAATGAGCAGTTCTTC; CDR3 protein: CASRSYSGGPYNEQFF
V gene: TRBV18; clone size: -; D gene: -; CDR3 length: 13; J gene: TRBJ1-1; CDR3 DNA: TGTGCCAGCTCTCGGGCGGGGAACACTGAAGCTTTCTTT; CDR3 protein: CASSRAGNTEAFF
V gene: TRBV6-2/TRBV6-3; clone size: few; D gene: TRBD1; CDR3 length: 13; J gene: TRBJ1-1; CDR3 DNA: TGTGCCAGCATACAGGGGGTCAACACTGAAGCTTTCTTT; CDR3 protein: CASIQGVNTEAFF
V gene: TRBV7-6; clone size: -; D gene: -; CDR3 length: 17; J gene: TRBJ2-2; CDR3 DNA: TGTGCCAGCAGCTTAGTAGGGGGGGCAGTTAACACCGGGGAGCTGTTTTTT; CDR3 protein: CASSLVGGAVNTGELFF
V gene: TRBV30; clone size: few; D gene: -; CDR3 length: 13; J gene: TRBJ2-7; CDR3 DNA: TGTGCCTGGATGGGGCCCGTCCACTACGAGCAGTACTTC; CDR3 protein: CAWMGPVHYEQYF
V gene: TRBV7-2; clone size: -; D gene: TRBD2; CDR3 length: 15; J gene: TRBJ2-1; CDR3 DNA: TGTGCCAGCAGCAAACCGGGACTAGACGGGGATGAGCAGTTCTTC; CDR3 protein: CASSKPGLDGDEQFF
V gene: TRBV11-2; clone size: many; D gene: -; CDR3 length: 12; J gene: TRBJ2-3; CDR3 DNA: TGTGCCAGCAGCACGCTTATGGATACGCAGTATTTT; CDR3 protein: CASSTLMDTQYF
V gene: TRBV4-2; clone size: -; D gene: TRBD1; CDR3 length: 16; J gene: TRBJ1-5; CDR3 DNA: TGTGCCAGCAGCCAAGTTCAAGGACAGGGCGATCAGCCCCAGCATTTT; CDR3 protein: CASSQVQGQGDQPQHF
V gene: TRBV7-2; clone size: few; D gene: -; CDR3 length: 14; J gene: TRBJ2-7; CDR3 DNA: TGTGCCAGCAGCTTAAGGCCGCGGGCCTACGAGCAGTACTTC; CDR3 protein: CASSLRPRAYEQYF
V gene: TRBV11-2; clone size: few; D gene: TRBD1; CDR3 length: 15; J gene: TRBJ2-3; CDR3 DNA: TGTGCCAGCAGCCCGCAAGGACAGGACACAGATACGCAGTATTTT; CDR3 protein: CASSPQGQDTDTQYF
V gene: TRBV12-3/TRBV12-4; clone size: -; D gene: -; CDR3 length: 17; J gene: TRBJ1-5; CDR3 DNA: TGTGCCAGCAGTTTAAGGGCGGGGATTCTCCTAAATCAGCCCCAGCATTTT; CDR3 protein: CASSLRAGILLNQPQHF
V gene: TRBV4-3; clone size: -; D gene: -; CDR3 length: 15; J gene: TRBJ2-7; CDR3 DNA: TGCGCCAGCAGCCAAGTATGGTCGGAAAATTACGAGCAGTACTTC; CDR3 protein: CASSQVWSENYEQYF
V gene: TRBV30; clone size: -; D gene: TRBD2; CDR3 length: 14; J gene: TRBJ2-3; CDR3 DNA: TGTGCCTGGAAGGCGGGAGGAGATGCAGATACGCAGTATTTT; CDR3 protein: CAWKAGGDADTQYF
V gene: TRBV14; clone size: -; D gene: -; CDR3 length: 18; J gene: TRBJ2-7; CDR3 DNA: TGTGCCAGCAGCCAAGAACTTGTCCGATCCGGTTTGTTCTACGAGCAGTACTTC; CDR3 protein: CASSQELVRSGLFYEQYF
V gene: TRBV12-3/TRBV12-4; clone size: -; D gene: -; CDR3 length: 14; J gene: TRBJ2-7; CDR3 DNA: TGTGCCAGCAGTTTCCGTGCATACTCCTACGAGCAGTACTTC; CDR3 protein: CASSFRAYSYEQYF
V gene: TRBV27; clone size: few; D gene: -; CDR3 length: 15; J gene: TRBJ1-5; CDR3 DNA: TGTGCCAGCAGTTTATATGGAGGCACCTATCAGCCCCAGCATTTT; CDR3 protein: CASSLYGGTYQPQHF
V gene: TRBV27; clone size: few; D gene: -; CDR3 length: 15; J gene: TRBJ1-6; CDR3 DNA: TGTGCCAGCAGTCTCTTACGGGACACAGATTCACCCCTCCACTTT; CDR3 protein: CASSLLRDTDSPLHF
V gene: TRBV5-1; clone size: -; D gene: -; CDR3 length: 14; J gene: TRBJ2-7; CDR3 DNA: TGCGCCAGCAGTAGGTGGGAGCATTCCTACGAGCAGTACTTC; CDR3 protein: CASSRWEHSYEQYF
V gene: TRBV23-1; clone size: once; D gene: -; CDR3 length: 16; J gene: TRBJ2-5; CDR3 DNA: TGCGCCAGCAGTCAACCAATCGTACTGATCCAAGAGACCCAGTACTTC; CDR3 protein: CASSQPIVLIQETQYF